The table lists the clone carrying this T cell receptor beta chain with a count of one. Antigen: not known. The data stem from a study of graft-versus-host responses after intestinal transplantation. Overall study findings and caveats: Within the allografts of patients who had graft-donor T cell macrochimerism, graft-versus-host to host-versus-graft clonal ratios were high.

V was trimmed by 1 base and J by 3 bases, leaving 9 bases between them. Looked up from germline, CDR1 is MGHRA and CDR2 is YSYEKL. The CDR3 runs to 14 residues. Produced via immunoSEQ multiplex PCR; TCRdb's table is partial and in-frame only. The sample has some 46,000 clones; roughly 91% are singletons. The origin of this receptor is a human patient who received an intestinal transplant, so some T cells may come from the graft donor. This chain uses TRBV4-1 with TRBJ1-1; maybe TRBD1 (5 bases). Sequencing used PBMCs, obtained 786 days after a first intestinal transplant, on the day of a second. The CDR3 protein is CASSQAQGHTEAFF. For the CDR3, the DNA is TGCGCCAGCAGCCAAGCCCAGGGCCACACTGAAGCTTTCTTT.